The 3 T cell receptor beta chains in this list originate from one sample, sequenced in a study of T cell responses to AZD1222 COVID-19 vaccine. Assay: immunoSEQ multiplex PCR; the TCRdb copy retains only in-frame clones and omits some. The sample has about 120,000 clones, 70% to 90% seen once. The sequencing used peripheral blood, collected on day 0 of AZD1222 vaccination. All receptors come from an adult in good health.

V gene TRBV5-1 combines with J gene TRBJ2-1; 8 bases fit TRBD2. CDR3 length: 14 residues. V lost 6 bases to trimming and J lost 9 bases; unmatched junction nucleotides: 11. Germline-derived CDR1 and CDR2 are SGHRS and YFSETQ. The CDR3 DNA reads TGCGCCAGCAAGTATAGCGGGACGAGCTTTGAGCAGTTCTTC. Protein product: CASKYSGTSFEQFF.

CDR3 DNA sequence: TGTGCCAGCAGTTTGTATCGAATGGGCGAGCAGTACTTC. It encodes CASSLYRMGEQYF. The chain couples TRBV27 to TRBJ2-7, with D hard to call. Germline V gene data show CDR1 as MNHEY and CDR2 as SMNVEV (reference sequence). V dropped 3 bases and J dropped 6 bases, with 12 bases sitting between them. The CDR3 contains 13 residues.

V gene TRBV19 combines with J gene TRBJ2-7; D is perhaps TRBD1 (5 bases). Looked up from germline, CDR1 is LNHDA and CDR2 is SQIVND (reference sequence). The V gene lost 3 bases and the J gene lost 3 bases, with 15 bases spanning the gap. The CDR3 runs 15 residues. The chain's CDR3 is CASSMVFGQGYEQYF. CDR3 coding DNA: TGTGCCAGTAGTATGGTCTTTGGGCAGGGCTACGAGCAGTACTTC. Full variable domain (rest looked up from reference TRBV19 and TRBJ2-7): DGGITQSPKYLFRKEGQNVTLSCEQNLNHDAMYWYRQDPGQGLRLIYYSQIVNDFQKGDIAEGYSVSREKKESFPLTVTSAQKNPTAFYLCASSMVFGQGYEQYFGPGTRLTVT.